This T cell receptor (beta chain) derives from a study of T cells in tuberculosis (dated by TCRdb to the late 2010s). Regarding the study in general: In the study, CD1B tetramers and high-throughput TCR immunosequencing were combined to characterize T cells specific for the mycobacterial lipid antigen glucose monomycolate (GMM).

TCR-alpha and TCR-beta chains were sequenced unpaired, so chain pairing information was not available. The immunoSEQ multiplex PCR assay was used to generate TCR libraries, with TCR-beta and/or TCR-alpha/delta assays applied to each sample. The Illumina high-throughput platform was used to sequence the amplified TCR libraries. Per the original workflow: Clustering and dimensionality reduction relied on pairwise TCRdist distances among GMM-specific receptors from T cells that were either sorted ex vivo or expanded in vitro. Sequence motifs, defined by gene usage and CDR3 content, were tested for enrichment in tetramer-positive compared with tetramer-negative populations. As stored in TCRdb, this immuneACCESS dataset retains in-frame rearrangements with V and J assigned. A fraction of the clones does not appear; measured against another copy, unresolved V genes explain less than half of the discrepancy, and the remainder lacks a known reason. The D gene and trimming were derived from the DNA, and the V and J assignments and clone size from that table. This sample gives about 59,000 clones in total; approximately 81% of them show up just once. Of the sample, around 13% falls within the top ten clones.

V is trimmed back by 3 bases and J by 5 bases, and the junction contains 10 bases that no gene match accounts for. Inclusive of the bounding cysteine and phenylalanine, the CDR3 is 16 residues long. The DNA shown is the 48-base CDR3, in frame from base 1. As encoded in the germline V gene, CDR1 is MNHNS while CDR2 is SASEGT. PBMC were thawed, rested overnight, stained with a GMM-loaded CD1B tetramer, a Live/Dead dye and anti-CD3, and then sorted on a FACS Aria II. C32 glucose monomycolate purified from Rhodococcus equi was loaded onto CD1B tetramers. Before cryopreservation, the PBMC later used for tetramer sorting had been depleted of CD14-expressing monocytes as part of a separate study. From each donor, about 90,000 tetramer-negative cells were sorted and analyzed together with the tetramer-positive cells. Antigen-specific T cells were sorted from a handful of healthy South African adults using GMM-loaded CD1B tetramers.

On the study overall, not on this receptor specifically: T cells that bind the CD1B-GMM tetramer with low affinity may have been missed by the stringent sort gate.

This clone was found a few times. Base qualities were left out, and no much larger clone turns up one base away. This TCR was recovered from an adult woman with latent tuberculosis. The rearranged segments are TRBV6-1 and TRBJ2-5, with 9 junctional bases fitting TRBD1. Sequenced material: CD1b-GMM tetramer-negative cells sorted from PBMCs. This sample's cell subset or site label indicates: T cells not binding CD1B-GMM tetramer, sorted from same donor. The DNA is as follows: TGTGCCAGCAGTGATTGGAACAGGGGGCCTAAGGAGACCCAGTACTTC. Translated, this gives CASSDWNRGPKETQYF.